Here is one T cell receptor (beta chain) with its context. The target antigen is unknown. Trimming took 9 bases from V and 0 from J, leaving 27 bases between them. The V gene's germline CDR1 is LNHDA and CDR2 SQIVND (reference sequence). The CDR3 is made up of 19 amino acids. The record originates from a study of T cell clones after liver transplantation. About the study: Three of eight recipients were HCV-positive; others had non-autoimmune, non-viral indications. Timepoints were pre-transplant, pre-withdrawal, and after withdrawal was completed or failed. General study results and limits: In two subjects, few donor cells limited the measurable donor-reactive repertoire.

Some clones are missing from TCRdb's copy, which holds only in-frame ones; the method was immunoSEQ multiplex PCR. The sample lists tens of thousands of clones, roughly nine tenths occurring once. This material consisted of CD4+ T cells from blood, taken before liver transplant. V gene TRBV19 combines with J gene TRBJ1-3; D is unclear. This receptor was taken from a human donor who received a liver transplant. Here the CDR3 reads CASSSLFQTPLFSGNTIYF. Written as DNA, the CDR3 is TGTGCCAGCTCCTCACTTTTCCAAACACCGCTCTTCTCTGGAAACACCATATATTTT. The whole variable domain, remainder taken from reference TRBV19 and TRBJ1-3, is DGGITQSPKYLFRKEGQNVTLSCEQNLNHDAMYWYRQDPGQGLRLIYYSQIVNDFQKGDIAEGYSVSREKKESFPLTVTSAQKNPTAFYLCASSSLFQTPLFSGNTIYFGEGSWLTVV.